This TCR beta chain was sequenced in a study of shared clonotypes between healthy human individuals (dated by TCRdb to about 2020). Notes on the research overall: The cohort comprised two women and a few men aged 18 to 49 years. For each donor, CD4 naive and CD4 memory were each run on three plates, CD8 naive on two plates, and CD8 memory on one plate. To estimate repertoire size and how much clonotype sharing occurs between individuals, the study deeply sequenced the blood TCR repertoires of 5 or 6 healthy adults. To increase sequencing depth and limit assay-specific biases, TCR repertoire library preparation and sequencing were carried out by different laboratories using diverse techniques. Leukapheresis yielded between about 0.9 and 9 billion PBMCs per donor.

Using the deep immunoSEQ assay, TCR CDR3 regions were amplified from genomic DNA by multiplex PCR. For each cell subset, the extracted genomic DNA was distributed evenly across all wells of several immunoSEQ 96-well plates, and each plate served as one replicate. For sorted subsets, about 200 ng genomic DNA, equal to approximately 30,000 T cell genomes, was loaded into each replicate PCR. Purified libraries were quantified with a Qubit 3.0 fluorometer, sized on a Bioanalyzer 2100, and re-quantified with the KAPA Library Quantification kit. A separate single-read 150-cycle Illumina NextSeq 550 flow cell was used to sequence each immunoSEQ 96-well plate. In the paper's pipeline: The immunoSEQ output contained only junctional sequences without quality scores, so filtering could not match that applied to full-length reads. Sequences were annotated with PyIR, a Python wrapper for IgBLAST v1.9, using IMGT germline references to assign V/J genes and CDR3. Any read was removed if the V/J assignment was weak (E-value above 1e-6), the CDR3 was missing, or the read contained stop codons, out-of-frame junctions, or ambiguous translated residues. V3J clonotypes were defined as sequences sharing an identical inferred V gene, J gene, and CDR3 amino acid sequence. Percentage overlap between repertoires was calculated by dividing the number of shared unique clonotypes by the size of the smaller repertoire. Repertoire richness was assessed with RTK rarefaction, the Chao1 estimator, and Recon v2.1 estimates of unobserved clonotypes. For all TCRbeta clonotypes obtained by the gDNA method from a handful of donors, generation probabilities were computed with OLGA. In its TCRdb copy, this immuneACCESS table keeps in-frame sequences only and misses some clones. Where compared with another copy, unresolved V genes explain less than half of these, and the others have no known cause. That table furnishes V, J and clone size, whereas the DNA furnished D and trimming. The sample has hundreds of thousands of clones on record, 72% of them singletons. In total, the top ten clones hold approximately 2% of the sample.

Relative to germline, V is 0 bases shorter and J is 6 bases shorter, with 15 bases between their ends. The CDR3 numbers 15 residues from cysteine through phenylalanine. Of the read, only the CDR3 DNA is kept; its 45 bases are in frame from base 1. From a lookup of the germline V gene, CDR1 and CDR2 are SGHRS and YFSETQ. Findings and caveats that apply to the study as a whole: Estimated clonotype richness was generally larger for naive than for memory subsets. Clonotypes shared by all four sorted-subset donors showed higher generation probabilities than non-shared clonotypes. Sampling was restricted to blood, and TCR repertoires in tissues likely differ from the TCR repertoires found in blood. Pairwise subsampling indicated that sequencing depth was expected to affect the degree of clonotype sharing among donors. Because the study included only a small number of donors, the genetic and exposure-history diversity represented was limited. Across a few donors, approximately 5% of naive CD4, roughly 3.5% of naive CD8, about 2.3% of memory CD4, and 0.4% of memory CD8 clonotypes were shared. Rarefaction of sorted-subset datasets indicated incomplete sequencing despite the large sequencing depth.

The donors were healthy, HIV-negative adults with no recently reported acute infections or vaccinations. All donors were Caucasian adults living in Nashville, Tennessee, USA. CD4+ T cells were enriched by magnetic negative selection; naive cells were then positively selected on CD45RA, and the negative fraction formed the memory subset. Blood was collected by leukapheresis, and PBMCs were isolated by Ficoll-Histopaque density gradient centrifugation and then cryopreserved in liquid nitrogen vapor phase. Purity and quantity of every magnetically sorted T cell population were checked by analytical flow cytometry. Each sorted fraction had its genomic DNA isolated and then quantified by UV absorbance on a Nanodrop 2000c. As concerns this clone: What antigen it recognizes has not been identified. No base qualities exist here, and no much larger clone lies one base off it.

Material for sequencing was memory CD4+ T cells sorted from blood. Taken with the paper, the label for cell subset or site translates to: CD45RA-negative fraction. The V gene is TRBV5-1 and the J gene is TRBJ1-1; a confident D gene designation cannot be given. This sequence was found in a woman younger than 45 in good health. The CDR3 sequence is CASSLGRAPVAEAFF. The DNA is as follows: TGCGCCAGCAGCTTGGGGAGGGCCCCGGTGGCTGAAGCTTTCTTT.